One sample yielded the 29 T cell receptor beta chains listed below, sequenced in a study of T-cell memory formation after mild COVID-19. TCRdb analysed the 5' RACE reads with MiXCR anew, one entry per CDR3 protein. Found here are nearly 200,000 distinct CDR3 sequences, approximately 20% of them singletons; the top ten hold around 2.4%. Sequencing was performed on PBMCs or a T cell subset sorted from them (not recorded which). Source of these receptors: an adult woman who had mild COVID-19 (a few samples of this study predate the infection). Cell type and time point are not known.

This clonotype appeared a few times. The gene calls are TRBV6-5 and TRBJ1-1; tentatively, D is TRBD1 (5 bases). Trimming shortened V by 2 bases and J by 0 bases, and 13 bases separated the two germline ends. Germline V gives CDR1 MNHEY, CDR2 SVGAGI. This CDR3 has 16 amino acids. The CDR3 coding sequence is TGTGCCAGCAGTTACGGGGGGGGGATCCTGAACACTGAAGCTTTCTTT. Its translation is CASSYGGGILNTEAFF.

This sequence joins TRBV5-5 and TRBJ2-1; D may be TRBD2 (5 bases). The V and J ends lost 3 bases and 5 bases respectively, with 15 bases between them. Germline loops: CDR1 SGHKS, CDR2 YYEKEE (reference sequence). The CDR3 covers 15 residues. The CDR3 spells CASSSTKKRNNEQFF. CDR3 coding DNA: TGTGCCAGCAGCTCGACTAAAAAAAGGAACAATGAGCAGTTCTTC.

The chain links TRBV5-1 to TRBJ2-3; 8 nucleotides match TRBD2. Looked up from germline, CDR1 is SGHRS and CDR2 is YFSETQ. The CDR3 has 16 residues. V dropped 4 bases and J dropped 5; count of bases not matched to a gene: 12. CDR3 loop: CASSLAPAREGDTQYF. The CDR3 DNA is TGCGCCAGCAGCCTAGCCCCCGCCCGGGAGGGAGATACGCAGTATTTT.

This clonotype was found once. This rearrangement joins TRBV7-9 to TRBJ2-5, with a weak D call TRBD1 (6 bases). CDR1 SEHNR and CDR2 FQNEAQ come from the germline V gene (reference sequence). V was clipped by 10 bases and J by 4 bases, with 13 bases between them. The CDR3 loop spans 12 amino acids. The CDR3 sequence is CAIRTDGETQYF. The CDR3 nucleotides read TGTGCCATCCGGACAGACGGAGAGACCCAGTACTTC.

The table lists this clonotype with a few counts. This rearrangement joins TRBV20-1 to TRBJ1-1, with 7 bases that match TRBD1. Per the germline V gene, CDR1 is DFQATT and CDR2 is SNEGSKA (reference sequence). J was trimmed by 3 bases and V by 6 bases; bases with no gene match: 7. The CDR3 extends over 13 amino acids. CDR3 DNA: TGCAGTGCCAGCCCAGGGGGGGACACTGAAGCTTTCTTT. It is translated as CSASPGGDTEAFF.

The chain couples TRBV3-1 to TRBJ1-2; 11 positions agree with TRBD1. This CDR3 is 17 amino acids long. V dropped 4 bases and J dropped 4; count of bases not matched to a gene: 11. Germline CDR1 reads LGHDT; CDR2 reads YNNKEL (reference sequence). CDR3 sequence (DNA): TGTGCCAGCAGCCGAAGGACAGGGGGCGCATCCCGCTATGGCTACACCTTC. Translated: CASSRRTGGASRYGYTF.

This clonotype was observed a handful of times. The chain joins TRBV6-4 to TRBJ2-1, with 7 bases fitting TRBD1. Trimming took 0 bases from V and 4 from J; bases not matched to a gene: 3. Germline V gene lookup returns CDR1 MRHNA and CDR2 SNTAGT. The CDR3 consists of 15 residues. The chain's CDR3 is CASSDSGTVYNEQFF. CDR3 nucleotides: TGTGCCAGCAGTGACTCGGGGACAGTGTACAATGAGCAGTTCTTC.

The V gene is TRBV18, the J gene TRBJ2-3, with D maybe TRBD2 (6 bases). CDR3 length: 14 amino acids. The V and J ends lost 3 bases and 2 bases respectively, with 9 bases between them. Germline values: CDR1 KGHSH, CDR2 LQKENI. CDR3 in DNA: TGTGCCAGCTCACCGGCGGGGTACACAGATACGCAGTATTTT. Residues: CASSPAGYTDTQYF.

This clonotype was seen more than once but under ten times. The chain links TRBV29-1 to TRBJ1-2; maybe TRBD1 (6 bases). The germline V gene encodes CDR1 SQVTM and CDR2 ANQGSEA. CDR3 length: 11 amino acids. With 7 bases removed from V and 3 bases from J, the gap between germline ends came to 9 bases. This CDR3 is CSGGQYYGYTF. CDR3 in DNA: TGCAGCGGAGGACAGTACTATGGCTACACCTTC.

This clonotype was counted only a few times. This chain connects TRBV7-8 to TRBJ2-7; 8 bases align to TRBD1. This CDR3 comprises 14 residues. Germline V gene data show CDR1 as SGHVS and CDR2 as FQNEAQ. V dropped 4 bases and J dropped 5; count of bases not matched to a gene: 7. The CDR3 DNA reads TGTGCCAGCAGCTCATGGACAGGGCAGAACGAGCAGTACTTC. As protein: CASSSWTGQNEQYF.

Only a few counts were recorded for this clonotype. The rearrangement joins TRBV15 to TRBJ1-1, with 8 bases identical to TRBD1. From germline, CDR1 is LNHNV and CDR2 YYDKDF (reference sequence). The CDR3 runs to 14 residues. V shed 4 bases, J shed 5 bases, and the junction held 6 bases outside the gene matches. The CDR3 DNA sequence: TGTGCCACCAGCATACCAGGGGGCAGAACTGAAGCTTTCTTT. Translation: CATSIPGGRTEAFF.

This clonotype was counted between two and nine times. V is TRBV7-9 and J is TRBJ2-3; 13 positions agree with TRBD2. The CDR3 covers 19 residues. Unmatched junction bases numbered 16, after V lost 7 bases and J lost 3 bases. CDR1 is SEHNR, CDR2 FQNEAQ, per germline (reference sequence). The CDR3: CASTIRATSGRWITDTQYF. The CDR3, as DNA: TGTGCCAGCACCATACGTGCGACTAGCGGGAGGTGGATTACAGATACGCAGTATTTT.

This clonotype was seen many times. This sequence joins TRBV11-1 and TRBJ2-1; 8 bases map to TRBD1. This CDR3 spans 15 amino acids. Germline-derived CDR1 and CDR2 are SGHAT and FQDESV (reference sequence). V trimming: 7 bases; J trimming: 6 bases; junction bases outside the gene matches: 11. In nucleotides, the CDR3 is TGTGCCAGCAATCGGGACAGGTCACATTCCAATGAGCAGTTCTTC. This translates into CASNRDRSHSNEQFF.

V gene TRBV10-3 combines with J gene TRBJ1-2; D is possibly TRBD1 (5 bases). This CDR3 spans 14 amino acids. The germline V and J ends were trimmed by 3 bases and 2 bases, with 10 bases remaining between them. The germline CDR1 and CDR2 sequences are ENHRY and SYGVKD. The CDR3: CAISEDGGNYGYTF. CDR3 nucleotide sequence: TGTGCCATCAGTGAAGATGGGGGGAACTATGGCTACACCTTC.

This clonotype was seen only a few times. The chain employs TRBV5-1 and TRBJ2-1, with 11 bases matching TRBD2. After removal of 2 bases from V and 0 bases from J, the junction contained 7 bases not matched to a gene. This CDR3 is built from 18 residues. The germline CDR1 and CDR2 sequences are SGHRS and YFSETQ. The CDR3, as DNA: TGCGCCAGCAGCTTAAAAACGGGACTAGCGGACTCCTACAATGAGCAGTTCTTC. This encodes CASSLKTGLADSYNEQFF. The full variable domain, with the rest looked up from reference TRBV5-1 and TRBJ2-1, is KAGVTQTPRYLIKTRGQQVTLSCSPISGHRSVSWYQQTPGQGLQFLFEYFSETQRNKGNFPGRFSGRQFSNSRSEMNVSTLELGDSALYLCASSLKTGLADSYNEQFFGPGTRLTVL.

The chain recombines TRBV30 with TRBJ2-7, with D unclear. Trimming left V 5 bases short and J 6 bases short, with 11 bases between. Germline CDR1 and CDR2: GTSNPN and SVGIG (reference sequence). The CDR3 contains 11 residues. This CDR3 is CAWAAEREQYF. CDR3 nucleotides: TGTGCCTGGGCAGCAGAGCGCGAGCAGTACTTC.

The table lists this clonotype with a few counts. CDR3 sequence: CASSLDGTEAFF. The CDR3 coding sequence is TGCGCCAGCAGCTTGGATGGCACTGAAGCTTTCTTT. The chain is built from TRBV5-1 and TRBJ1-1; no definite D call. The CDR3 totals 12 residues. The V gene's germline CDR1 is SGHRS and CDR2 YFSETQ. Deletions cut 0 bases from V and 4 bases from J, with 4 bases between.

The rearrangement joins TRBV12-3 or TRBV12-4 to TRBJ1-5; 7 bases fit TRBD1. The CDR3 runs 13 residues. Trimming took 6 bases from V and 4 from J; bases not matched to a gene: 3. This CDR3 reads CASRGQENQPQHF. The DNA of the CDR3 is TGTGCCAGCAGAGGACAGGAAAATCAGCCCCAGCATTTT.

The chain links TRBV5-1 to TRBJ1-2, with D possibly being TRBD1 (6 bases). V dropped 4 bases and J dropped 0 bases, with 13 bases sitting between them. The CDR3 is made up of 15 amino acids. From germline, CDR1 is SGHRS and CDR2 YFSETQ. This CDR3 is CASSLGTLPNYGYTF. Written as DNA, the CDR3 is TGCGCCAGCAGCCTAGGGACACTTCCTAACTATGGCTACACCTTC.

This clonotype has more than one count but fewer than ten. The chain is built from TRBV7-2 and TRBJ2-3; TRBD2 matches 13 bases. CDR1 and CDR2 (germline): SGHTA, FQGNSA. Trimming took 6 bases from V and 0 from J; bases not matched to a gene: 9. The CDR3 covers 18 residues. CDR3 nucleotide sequence: TGTGCCAGCAGTTCCCGACTAGCGGGAGGAGGTAGCACAGATACGCAGTATTTT. It is translated as CASSSRLAGGGSTDTQYF.

Many counts were recorded for this clonotype. The chain recombines TRBV9 with TRBJ1-2, with D perhaps TRBD1 (5 bases). The V gene's germline CDR1 is SGDLS and CDR2 YYNGEE. The CDR3 runs 17 residues. The V end lost 3 bases, the J end lost 7 bases, and 25 bases lay between the germline ends. For the CDR3, the DNA is TGTGCCAGCAGCGCACACATAACGGGGCCCATAGGGTCTGGCTACACCTTC. Residues: CASSAHITGPIGSGYTF.

The chain uses TRBV20-1 and TRBJ1-1; possibly TRBD1 for D (6 bases). The CDR3 is 15 residues long. V lost 1 base, J lost 2 bases, and 14 bases lay in between. Germline lookup yields CDR1 DFQATT and CDR2 SNEGSKA (reference sequence). CDR3 in amino acids: CSARGPAGQNTEAFF. The CDR3 coding sequence is TGCAGTGCTAGAGGTCCCGCGGGACAAAACACTGAAGCTTTCTTT.

This clonotype has a handful of counts. This chain links TRBV24-1 with TRBJ2-3; 9 bases fit TRBD2. In germline, CDR1 is KGHDR, CDR2 SFDVKD. Unmatched junction bases numbered 8, after V lost 9 bases and J lost 2 bases. CDR3 length: 15 amino acids. The CDR3 DNA reads as TGTGCCACCGGTATAGCGGGAGAGCCCACAGATACGCAGTATTTT. Its translation: CATGIAGEPTDTQYF.

The chain recombines TRBV9 with TRBJ1-1; D uncertain. The CDR3 runs to 14 residues. The V gene's germline CDR1 is SGDLS and CDR2 YYNGEE. Trimming removed 3 bases at V and 6 bases at J, with 15 bases between. The CDR3: CASSATPAPAEAFF. CDR3 coding DNA: TGTGCCAGCAGCGCGACCCCAGCGCCTGCTGAAGCTTTCTTT.

This clonotype was counted only a few times. This chain uses TRBV4-3 with TRBJ2-1; no reliable D call. The germline V gene encodes CDR1 LGHNA and CDR2 YSLEER. V lost 0 bases to trimming and J lost 8 bases, with 14 bases between them. The CDR3 has 15 residues. The chain's CDR3 is CASSQEEFQSDEQFF. In DNA form, the CDR3 reads TGCGCCAGCAGCCAAGAAGAATTCCAGTCCGATGAGCAGTTCTTC.

This clonotype was counted a few times. V is TRBV15 and J is TRBJ2-2; D ambiguous. Trimming removed 5 bases at V and 4 bases at J, with 14 bases between. Germline V gives CDR1 LNHNV, CDR2 YYDKDF (reference sequence). The CDR3 contains 15 residues. The DNA of the CDR3 is TGTGCCACCAGCCCGGACCGGATAAGCACCGGGGAGCTGTTTTTT. Translation gives CATSPDRISTGELFF.

The V gene is TRBV29-1, the J gene TRBJ2-7, with D possibly matching TRBD2 (6 bases). Between the trimmed V and J ends, which lost 6 bases and 4 bases, there was a span of 16 bases. The CDR3 length is 13 residues. CDR1 is SQVTM, CDR2 ANQGSEA, per germline. CDR3 nucleotide sequence: TGCAGCGTAGTACTAGCTTCAAGGTACGAGCAGTACTTC. Its translation: CSVVLASRYEQYF.

The chain couples TRBV4-1 to TRBJ1-5; D is perhaps TRBD1 (6 bases). Germline V CDR1 and CDR2: MGHRA, YSYEKL. The CDR3 loop spans 16 amino acids. V lost 0 bases, J lost 2 bases, and 11 bases lay in between. The CDR3 DNA reads TGCGCCAGCAGCCAAGAGGTCAGGGGTGGCAATCAGCCCCAGCATTTT. It codes for CASSQEVRGGNQPQHF.

This clonotype was observed a handful of times. The chain recombines TRBV25-1 with TRBJ1-2; D is undetermined. The germline V and J ends were trimmed by 6 bases and 4 bases, with 15 bases remaining between them. CDR3 length: 14 residues. The V gene's germline CDR1 is MGHDK and CDR2 SYGVNS. The CDR3 sequence: CASRGGGRGYGYTF. The CDR3 DNA reads TGTGCCAGCAGGGGAGGCGGCCGAGGCTATGGCTACACCTTC.